The present T cell receptor (beta chain) was sequenced within a study of blood T cell repertoires in COVID-19. Across the study: Donors in the United States, Italy and Spain gave samples during acute or convalescent COVID-19.

V dropped 4 bases and J dropped 5; count of bases not matched to a gene: 7. The CDR3 covers 16 residues. The germline gives CDR1 MNHNS, CDR2 SASEGT. This clone came up a few times. Authors' methods: Using reference gene primer amplification, nucleated cell counts were estimated. This table comes from immunoSEQ multiplex PCR, and its TCRdb copy is limited to in-frame clones, with some not included. The DNA was the basis for D and trimming; V, J and clone size are from that table. Among around 330,000 clones listed, about nine tenths were seen once. The cohort comprised adults aged about 18 to 100 years residing in approximately 25 US areas. Participant-reported clinical history was the basis for cohort assignment.

This clonotype originated in a woman in her forties who had recovered from COVID-19. This chain links TRBV6-1 with TRBJ1-6, with 8 bases matching TRBD1. Sequencing was performed on PBMCs or T cells enriched from blood (not recorded which). This CDR3 reads CASSARRDRNNSPLHF. In nucleotides, the CDR3 is TGTGCCAGCAGTGCCCGCCGGGACAGGAATAATTCACCCCTCCACTTT.